The clone carrying this T cell receptor beta chain was found once. Its antigen is not identified. The data originate from a study of long-term antiretroviral therapy in people with HIV. Overall study results and limits: Participants lacked recorded data on ART adherence, viral resistance or therapy changes. Pre-ART expanded clones dominated the repertoire at every time point.

The run of the v3.0 immunoSEQ assay was at survey level. Method: immunoSEQ multiplex PCR; TCRdb's copy keeps in-frame clones and lacks some. The table has 25,000 to 30,000 clones, over 80% seen once. The study drew at least one pre-ART and at least two post-ART PBMC samples from every donor. CDR1 and CDR2 (germline): MNHNS, SASEGT. This CDR3 region has 14 residues. The V segment lost 3 bases and the J segment 15 bases; nucleotides outside the gene matches: 12. Sequenced material: unsorted PBMCs, taken 0.8 years before starting antiretroviral therapy. The clonotype originates from a man aged 18 to 30 with HIV. The V call is TRBV6-1, the J call TRBJ2-1; TRBD2 aligns across 9 bases. The CDR3 nucleotides read TGTGCCAGCAGTGATTCTAGCGGGATATCGTACCGGTTCTTC. It yields the protein CASSDSSGISYRFF.